This T cell receptor (beta chain) comes out of a study of tumor-infiltrating lymphocytes in primary liver carcinoma. Study at large: Ranging in age from 30 to 69 years, the patients were men and women.

Notes on this clonotype: What it recognizes is unknown. A read error may explain this, as a much larger clone is one base away.

Study-wide results and limits: Tumors had a top-250-clone fraction that was significantly higher than blood (p = 0.039).

A constant-region primer served to make TCR beta cDNA from approximately 490 ng total RNA. It was through three nested multiplex PCR rounds of slightly modified ARM-PCR that TCR beta libraries arose. Use of TRBV1-TRBV30 forward primers with a C-beta reverse primer characterized the first two PCR rounds, which lasted around 11 cycles each. TCRdb analysed the multiplex PCR reads with MiXCR anew, one entry per CDR3 protein. The table has 320,000 or so distinct CDR3 sequences, 65% seen once; the top ten hold more than 8.5%. This CDR3 is built from 14 residues. The trim removed 2 bases at V and 4 bases at J, leaving 2 bases unmatched. CDR1 and CDR2 (germline): ENHRY, SYGVKD. Unsorted whole blood served as the source of blood RNA, and germline DNA was extracted as well.

The sequence came from a man aged 40-49 years with primary liver carcinoma and hepatitis B virus infection. V gene TRBV10-3 combines with J gene TRBJ2-7; 10 bases fit TRBD1. Sample: peripheral blood. CDR3 nucleotides: TGTGCCATCAGTGAGACGGGACAGGGGTACGAGCAGTACTTC. This codes for CAISETGQGYEQYF.